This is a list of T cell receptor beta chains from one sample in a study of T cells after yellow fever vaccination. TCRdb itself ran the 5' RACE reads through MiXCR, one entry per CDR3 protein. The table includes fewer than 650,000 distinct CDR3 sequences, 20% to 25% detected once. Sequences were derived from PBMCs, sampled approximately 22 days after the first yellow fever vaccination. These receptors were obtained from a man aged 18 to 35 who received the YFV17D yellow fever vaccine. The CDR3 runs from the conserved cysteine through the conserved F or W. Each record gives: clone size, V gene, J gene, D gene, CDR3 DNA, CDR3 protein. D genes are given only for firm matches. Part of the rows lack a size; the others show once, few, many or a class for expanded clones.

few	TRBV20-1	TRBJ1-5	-	TGCAGTGCTAGTCAGGGGTTTCGGCCCCAGCATTTT	CSASQGFRPQHF
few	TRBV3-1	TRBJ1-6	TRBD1	TGTGCCAGCAGCCCCATGGGACAGGGGAGCACTTCACCCCTCCACTTT	CASSPMGQGSTSPLHF
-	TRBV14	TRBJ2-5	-	TGTGCCAGCAGCCAAGATCGGGGATACCCGTACCAAGAGACCCAGTACTTC	CASSQDRGYPYQETQYF
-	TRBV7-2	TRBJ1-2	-	TGTGCCAGCAGCCTTCATACAGCCCTCAGCGGCTACACCTTC	CASSLHTALSGYTF
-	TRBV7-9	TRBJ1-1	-	TGTGCCAGCAGCTTGTCTGCGGGGGCCGCGAACACTGAAGCTTTCTTT	CASSLSAGAANTEAFF
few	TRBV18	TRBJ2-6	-	TGTGCCAGCTCCCACACTGACTCTGGGGCCAACGTCCTGACTTTC	CASSHTDSGANVLTF
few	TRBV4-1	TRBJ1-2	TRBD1	TGCGCCAGCAGCCAAGATGGGGCAGGGGGAGACTATGGCTACACCTTC	CASSQDGAGGDYGYTF
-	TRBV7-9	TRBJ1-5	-	TGTGCCAGCACCCTTGATGGGGGCTACAATCAGCCCCAGCATTTT	CASTLDGGYNQPQHF
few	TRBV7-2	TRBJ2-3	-	TGTGCCAGCAGCTTAGCGCCGGCCCCCGGGGATACGCAGTATTTT	CASSLAPAPGDTQYF
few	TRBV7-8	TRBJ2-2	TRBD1	TGTGCCAGCAGCTCTCAGGGGGTGGACACCGGGGAGCTGTTTTTT	CASSSQGVDTGELFF
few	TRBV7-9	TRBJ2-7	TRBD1	TGTGCCAGCAGCTACCGGGACAGGAGCTCCTACGAGCAGTACTTC	CASSYRDRSSYEQYF
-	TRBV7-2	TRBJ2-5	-	TGTGCCAGCAGCTTAAACTCTGGGACCTGGCGGCAAGAGACCCAGTACTTC	CASSLNSGTWRQETQYF
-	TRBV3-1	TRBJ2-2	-	TGTGCCAGCAGCCACGGGGACACCGGGGAGCTGTTTTTT	CASSHGDTGELFF
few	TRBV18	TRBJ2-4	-	TGTGCCAGCTCACCTTCTCCATTCGAAAACATTCAGTACTTC	CASSPSPFENIQYF
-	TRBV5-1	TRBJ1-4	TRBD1	TGCGCCAGCAGCCAGGGACAGGGTAATCTTGAAAAACTGTTTTTT	CASSQGQGNLEKLFF
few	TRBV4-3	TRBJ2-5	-	TGCGCCAGCAGCCACGGGTGGGGGGGCAGGTCTGGCCGAGAGACCCAGTACTTC	CASSHGWGGRSGRETQYF
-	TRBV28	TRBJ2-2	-	TGTGCCAGCAGTCTCAGGGGCAGGGAGCTGTTTTTT	CASSLRGRELFF
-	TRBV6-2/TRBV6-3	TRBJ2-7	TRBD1	TGTGCCAGCAGCCCGACAGGGGGCGAGCAGTACTTC	CASSPTGGEQYF